Presented here are 8 T cell receptor beta chains from one specimen sequenced in a study of T cells in Graves' hyperthyroidism and ophthalmopathy. The CDR3 regions of TCR beta were amplified from RNA transcripts. The study used the HTBI primer set for a first-round RT-PCR of the TCR CDR3. TCRdb recomputed calls from the multiplex PCR reads with MiXCR, one row per CDR3 protein. The sample records hundreds of thousands of distinct CDR3 sequences, 35% to 40% being singletons. Sequenced: blood. All receptors derive from a man between 18 and 35 years old with Graves' hyperthyroidism.

This clonotype was recorded many times. V and J are TRBV7-8 and TRBJ1-6; no firm D call. Germline assignment: CDR1 SGHVS and CDR2 FQNEAQ. V was trimmed by 3 bases and J by 7 bases, leaving 7 bases between them. The CDR3 length is 13 residues. CDR3: CASSFYSNSPLHF. The CDR3 nucleotides read TGTGCCAGCAGCTTTTACTCCAATTCACCCCTCCACTTT.

For this clonotype: Possible read error: a much larger clone is one base away. The V and J genes are TRBV7-2 and TRBJ2-7; 7 positions match TRBD2. This CDR3 has 15 amino acids. Germline assignment: CDR1 SGHTA and CDR2 FQGNSA. J lost 2 bases, V lost 8 bases, and 12 bases had no gene match. The CDR3 is CASGPQEGRAYEQYF. The CDR3 DNA reads as TGTGCCAGCGGCCCCCAAGAGGGGAGGGCCTACGAGCAGTACTTC.

The V call is TRBV4-1, the J call TRBJ1-1, with TRBD1 as a possible D gene (6 bases). The germline gives CDR1 MGHRA, CDR2 YSYEKL. V was shortened by 1 base and J by 0 bases, with 9 bases between the two germline ends. The CDR3 spans 15 residues. The DNA of the CDR3 is TGCGCCAGCAGCCAAGTAGACAGGTTGAACACTGAAGCTTTCTTT. As protein: CASSQVDRLNTEAFF.

This clonotype was picked up a small number of times. An end of the junction does not agree with germline; a read error may underlie this. The V gene is TRBV5-1, the J gene TRBJ1-1; D call uncertain. Germline values: CDR1 SGHRS, CDR2 YFSETQ. This CDR3 is built from 15 residues. The CDR3 DNA reads as TGTGCCAGCAGCCTTTGGTCAGGTGACCTTATTGAAGCTTTCTTT. This gives the protein CASSLWSGDLIEAFF.

The chain couples TRBV19 to TRBJ1-6; D remains ambiguous. Germline V lookup: CDR1 LNHDA, CDR2 SQIVND (reference sequence). The CDR3 consists of 16 residues. V was clipped by 3 bases and J by 5 bases, with 14 bases between them. CDR3 in amino acids: CASSIAGSRNNSPLHF. For the CDR3, the DNA is TGTGCCAGTAGTATCGCTGGGTCTCGGAATAATTCACCCCTCCACTTT.

This chain joins TRBV10-3 and TRBJ1-6; TRBD1 matches at 10 bases. This CDR3 is 14 amino acids long. The J segment lost 9 bases and the V segment lost 8 bases, leaving 7 bases of the junction unmatched. Germline assignment: CDR1 ENHRY and CDR2 SYGVKD. As DNA, the CDR3 is TGTGCCATCGGAGGGACAGGGGCTGGTTCACCCCTCCACTTT. Translated: CAIGGTGAGSPLHF.

Many counts were recorded for this clonotype. This sequence joins TRBV5-1 and TRBJ1-2, with D unresolved. Trimming removed 0 bases at V and 2 bases at J, with 8 bases between. CDR1 is SGHRS and CDR2 is YFSETQ in the germline V gene. The CDR3 length is 14 residues. CDR3 amino acids: CASSLEFRNYGYTF. The DNA for the CDR3 is TGCGCCAGCAGCTTGGAATTTAGGAACTATGGCTACACCTTC.

This clonotype came up a few times. V and J are TRBV10-3 and TRBJ2-7; 10 bases line up with TRBD1. Trimming cost V 4 bases and J 5 bases; bases outside gene matches: 2. The length of the CDR3 is 13 residues. Per the germline V gene, CDR1 is ENHRY and CDR2 is SYGVKD. The CDR3 nucleotides are TGTGCCATCAGTGGACAGGGGGCGAACGAGCAGTACTTC. Residues: CAISGQGANEQYF.